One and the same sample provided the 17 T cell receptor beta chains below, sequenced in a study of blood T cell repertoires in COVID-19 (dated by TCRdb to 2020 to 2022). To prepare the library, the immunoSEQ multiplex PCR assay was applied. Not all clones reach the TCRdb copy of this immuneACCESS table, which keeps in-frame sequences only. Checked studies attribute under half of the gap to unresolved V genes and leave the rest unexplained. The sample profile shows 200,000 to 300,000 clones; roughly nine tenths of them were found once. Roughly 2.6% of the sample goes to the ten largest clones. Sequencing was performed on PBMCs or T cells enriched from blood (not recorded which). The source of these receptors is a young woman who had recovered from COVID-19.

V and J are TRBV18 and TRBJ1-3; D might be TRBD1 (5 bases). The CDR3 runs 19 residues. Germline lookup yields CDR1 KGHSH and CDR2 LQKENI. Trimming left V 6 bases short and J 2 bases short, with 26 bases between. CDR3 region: CASSRLQTASTAAGNTIYF. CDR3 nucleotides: TGTGCCAGCTCCCGCCTGCAGACAGCCTCCACGGCGGCTGGAAACACCATATATTTT.

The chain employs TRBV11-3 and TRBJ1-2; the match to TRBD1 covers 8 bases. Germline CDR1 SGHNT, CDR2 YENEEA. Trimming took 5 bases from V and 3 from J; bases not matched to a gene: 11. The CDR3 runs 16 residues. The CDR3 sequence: CASSPPGQGRDYGYTF. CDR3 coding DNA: TGTGCCAGCAGCCCACCAGGACAGGGCAGGGACTATGGCTACACCTTC.

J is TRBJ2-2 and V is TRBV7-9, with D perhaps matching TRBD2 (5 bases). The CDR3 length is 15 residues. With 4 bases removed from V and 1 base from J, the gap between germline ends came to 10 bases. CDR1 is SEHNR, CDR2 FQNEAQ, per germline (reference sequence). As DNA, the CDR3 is TGTGCCAGCAGCTGGAGGCGGATGAACACCGGGGAGCTGTTTTTT. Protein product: CASSWRRMNTGELFF.

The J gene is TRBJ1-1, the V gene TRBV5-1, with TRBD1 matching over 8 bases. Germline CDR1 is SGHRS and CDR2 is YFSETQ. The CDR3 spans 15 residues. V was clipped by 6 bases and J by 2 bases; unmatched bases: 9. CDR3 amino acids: CASTSTDRENTEAFF. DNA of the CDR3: TGCGCCAGCACCAGCACGGACAGGGAAAACACTGAAGCTTTCTTT.

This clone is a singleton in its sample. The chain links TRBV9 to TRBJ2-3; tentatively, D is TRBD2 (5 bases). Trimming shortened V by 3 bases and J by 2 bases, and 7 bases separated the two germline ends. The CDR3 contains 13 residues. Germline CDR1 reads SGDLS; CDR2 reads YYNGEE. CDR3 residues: CASSGTVTDTQYF. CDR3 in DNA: TGTGCCAGCAGCGGGACTGTCACAGATACGCAGTATTTT.

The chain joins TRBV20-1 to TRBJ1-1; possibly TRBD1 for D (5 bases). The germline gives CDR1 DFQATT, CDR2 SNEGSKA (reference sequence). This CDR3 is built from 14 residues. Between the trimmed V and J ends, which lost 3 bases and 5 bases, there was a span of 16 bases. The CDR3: CSASDQGSVTEAFF. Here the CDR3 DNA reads TGCAGTGCTAGTGATCAGGGATCCGTAACTGAAGCTTTCTTT.

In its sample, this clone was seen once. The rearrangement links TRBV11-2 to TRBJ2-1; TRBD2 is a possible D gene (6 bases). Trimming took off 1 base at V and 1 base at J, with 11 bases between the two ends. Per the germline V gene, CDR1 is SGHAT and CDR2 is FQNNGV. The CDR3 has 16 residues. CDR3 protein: CASSLAGAGSYNEQFF. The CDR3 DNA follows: TGTGCCAGCAGCTTAGCCGGCGCGGGGTCCTACAATGAGCAGTTCTTC.

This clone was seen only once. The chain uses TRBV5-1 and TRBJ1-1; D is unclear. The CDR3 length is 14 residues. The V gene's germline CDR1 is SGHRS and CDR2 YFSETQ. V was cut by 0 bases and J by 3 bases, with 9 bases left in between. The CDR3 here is CASSLERRDTEAFF. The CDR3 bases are TGCGCCAGCAGCTTGGAGAGGCGGGACACTGAAGCTTTCTTT.

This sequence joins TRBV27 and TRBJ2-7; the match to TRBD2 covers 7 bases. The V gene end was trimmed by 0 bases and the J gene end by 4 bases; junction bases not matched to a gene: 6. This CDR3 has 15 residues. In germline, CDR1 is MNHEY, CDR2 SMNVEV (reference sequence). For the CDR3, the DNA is TGTGCCAGCAGTTTATCGCGGGAGTTAAGATACGAGCAGTACTTC. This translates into CASSLSRELRYEQYF.

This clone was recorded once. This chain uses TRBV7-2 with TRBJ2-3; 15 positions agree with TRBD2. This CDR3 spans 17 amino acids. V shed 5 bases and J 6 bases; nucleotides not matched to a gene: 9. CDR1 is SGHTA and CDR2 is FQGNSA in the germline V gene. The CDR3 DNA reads TGTGCCAGCAGCGTCTCCGGGACTAGCGGGGGGTTCGATACGCAGTATTTT. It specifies CASSVSGTSGGFDTQYF.

The CDR3 region is CASRETGVLETQYF. Here the CDR3 DNA reads TGTGCCAGCAGGGAGACAGGAGTTTTGGAGACCCAGTACTTC. The chain employs TRBV6-5 and TRBJ2-5; tentative D call: TRBD1 (6 bases). The CDR3 is 14 residues long. Trimming shortened V by 6 bases and J by 5 bases, and 16 bases separated the two germline ends. CDR1 MNHEY and CDR2 SVGAGI come from the germline V gene.

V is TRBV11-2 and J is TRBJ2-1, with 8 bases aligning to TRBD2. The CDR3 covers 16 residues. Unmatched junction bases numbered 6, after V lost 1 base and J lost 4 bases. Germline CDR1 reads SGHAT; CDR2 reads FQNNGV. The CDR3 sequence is CASSLGTSSLYNEQFF. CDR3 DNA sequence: TGTGCCAGCAGCTTAGGGACTAGCTCCTTATACAATGAGCAGTTCTTC.

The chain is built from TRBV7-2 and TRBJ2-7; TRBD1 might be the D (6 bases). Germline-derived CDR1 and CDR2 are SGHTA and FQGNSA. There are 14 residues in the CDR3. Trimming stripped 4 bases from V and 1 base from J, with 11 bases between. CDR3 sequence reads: CASSSRGTSYEQYF. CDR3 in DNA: TGTGCCAGCAGCTCCAGGGGAACTTCCTACGAGCAGTACTTC.

The CDR3 region has the DNA TGTGCCAGCAGCTTACGAGCCTCTGGGGCCAACGTCCTGACTTTC. Protein: CASSLRASGANVLTF. The chain joins TRBV11-3 to TRBJ2-6; no clear D gene. V dropped 2 bases and J dropped 0 bases, with 5 bases sitting between them. The CDR3 spans 15 residues. Germline V gene data show CDR1 as SGHNT and CDR2 as YENEEA. The whole variable domain, remainder taken from reference TRBV11-3 and TRBJ2-6, is EAGVVQSPRYKIIEKKQPVAFWCNPISGHNTLYWYLQNLGQGPELLIRYENEEAVDDSQLPKDRFSAERLKGVDSTLKIQPAELGDSAVYLCASSLRASGANVLTFGAGSRLTVL.

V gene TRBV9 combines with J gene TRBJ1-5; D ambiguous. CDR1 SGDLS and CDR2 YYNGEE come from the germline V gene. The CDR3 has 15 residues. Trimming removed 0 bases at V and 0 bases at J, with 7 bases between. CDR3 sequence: CASSVGADSNQPQHF. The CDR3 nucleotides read TGTGCCAGCAGCGTAGGTGCGGATAGCAATCAGCCCCAGCATTTT.

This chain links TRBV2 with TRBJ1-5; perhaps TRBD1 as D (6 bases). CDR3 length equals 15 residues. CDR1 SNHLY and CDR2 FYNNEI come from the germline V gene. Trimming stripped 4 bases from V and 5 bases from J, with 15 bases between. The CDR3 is CASSVEAPGDQPQHF. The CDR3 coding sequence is TGTGCCAGCAGTGTAGAGGCCCCAGGGGATCAGCCCCAGCATTTT. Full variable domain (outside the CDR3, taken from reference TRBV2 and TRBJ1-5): EPEVTQTPSHQVTQMGQEVILRCVPISNHLYFYWYRQILGQKVEFLVSFYNNEISEKSEIFDDQFSVERPDGSNFTLKIRSTKLEDSAMYFCASSVEAPGDQPQHFGDGTRLSIL.

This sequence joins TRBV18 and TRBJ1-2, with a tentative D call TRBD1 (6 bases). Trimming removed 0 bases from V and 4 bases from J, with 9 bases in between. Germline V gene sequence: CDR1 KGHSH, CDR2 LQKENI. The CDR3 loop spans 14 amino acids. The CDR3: CASSPPGHPYGYTF. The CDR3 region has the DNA TGTGCCAGCTCACCACCGGGACACCCCTATGGCTACACCTTC.